The 20 T cell receptor beta chains below come from one sample, sequenced in a study of blood T cells in healthy people across ages. A sample-barcoded 5' primer and a J-beta primer mix were used in a second PCR of roughly 7 to 11 cycles. Using its own MiXCR run on the 5' RACE reads, TCRdb lists one record per CDR3 protein. The data show 800,000 to 950,000 distinct CDR3 sequences, around 49% seen once. Sequencing used blood. These receptors all stem from a man aged 30 to 45 in good health.

The V gene is TRBV3-1, the J gene TRBJ2-1; 7 bases align to TRBD2. After removal of 1 base from V and 4 bases from J, the junction contained 4 bases not matched to a gene. Germline V gives CDR1 LGHDT, CDR2 YNNKEL (reference sequence). This CDR3 is 15 amino acids long. In nucleotides, the CDR3 is TGTGCCAGCAGCCAAGCGGGAGGCTTTTACAATGAGCAGTTCTTC. It is translated as CASSQAGGFYNEQFF.

This clonotype was seen only a few times. This rearrangement joins TRBV7-8 to TRBJ2-3; 8 positions match TRBD2. Trimming took 5 bases from V and 2 from J; bases not matched to a gene: 6. The CDR3 length is 15 residues. CDR1 is SGHVS, CDR2 FQNEAQ, per germline. In nucleotides, the CDR3 is TGTGCCAGCAGCCCGAGAGCGGGGGCCACAGATACGCAGTATTTT. Translated, it gives CASSPRAGATDTQYF.

The chain joins TRBV25-1 to TRBJ2-7; the match to TRBD1 covers 7 bases. TRBJ2-5 matches the DNA end more closely, so the J call is doubtful. From germline, CDR1 is MGHDK and CDR2 SYGVNS. This CDR3 is 18 amino acids long. The CDR3 DNA reads as TGTGCCAGCAGTGAAGCCTCTAAGGGGGCCAAGGGTGAAGAGACCCAGTACTTC. Translation gives CASSEASKGAKGEETQYF.

This sequence joins TRBV12-3 or TRBV12-4 and TRBJ1-5; 7 bases are shared with TRBD1. The CDR3 is made up of 15 amino acids. J was trimmed by 7 bases and V by 1 base; bases with no gene match: 7. This CDR3 reads CASSLGEGARQPQHF. The CDR3 region has the DNA TGTGCCAGCAGTTTAGGCGAGGGGGCACGGCAGCCCCAGCATTTT.

There are a few counts of this clonotype. The chain couples TRBV28 to TRBJ2-5, with TRBD1 as a possible D gene (6 bases). The V gene's germline CDR1 is MDHEN and CDR2 SYDVKM. This CDR3 is 13 amino acids long. V was cut by 8 bases and J by 2 bases, with 12 bases left in between. The CDR3 loop reads CASLDRLQETQYF. CDR3 sequence (DNA): TGTGCCAGCCTAGACAGGTTACAAGAGACCCAGTACTTC.

The rearrangement uses TRBV14 and TRBJ1-1; perhaps TRBD1 as D (5 bases). The V end was cut by 3 bases, the J end by 1 base, with 9 bases between. The germline gives CDR1 SGHDN, CDR2 FVKESK. CDR3 size: 14 residues. The CDR3 sequence: CASSHQGSNTEAFF. CDR3 DNA sequence: TGTGCCAGCAGCCATCAGGGATCGAACACTGAAGCTTTCTTT.

J is TRBJ2-7 and V is TRBV7-9; TRBD1 aligns across 8 bases. The CDR3 runs 15 residues. V shed 0 bases, J shed 1 base, and the junction held 2 bases outside the gene matches. The germline CDR1 and CDR2 sequences are SEHNR and FQNEAQ (reference sequence). CDR3 nucleotides: TGTGCCAGCAGCTTAGCCAGGGGGCTTTCCTACGAGCAGTACTTC. As protein: CASSLARGLSYEQYF.

The chain links TRBV20-1 to TRBJ2-7; D is ambiguous. The CDR3 contains 16 residues. The germline V gene encodes CDR1 DFQATT and CDR2 SNEGSKA (reference sequence). V was trimmed by 3 bases and J by 6 bases, leaving 24 bases between them. The CDR3 spells CSARGPVGDWNGEQYF. CDR3 coding DNA: TGCAGTGCTAGGGGCCCCGTTGGCGATTGGAACGGCGAGCAGTACTTC.

This chain links TRBV5-1 with TRBJ2-7, with 9 bases matching TRBD2. The ends lost 0 bases at V and 2 bases at J; junction bases unmatched: 9. The CDR3 is 17 residues long. CDR1 SGHRS and CDR2 YFSETQ come from the germline V gene. CDR3 protein: CASSLALAGNPTYEQYF. CDR3 sequence (DNA): TGCGCCAGCAGCTTGGCTCTAGCGGGGAACCCTACCTACGAGCAGTACTTC.

This clonotype appeared a few times. The chain uses TRBV6-6 and TRBJ2-5, with D uncertain. CDR3 size: 15 residues. The germline V gene encodes CDR1 MNHNY and CDR2 SVGAGI (reference sequence). V was pared by 4 bases and J by 3 bases, with 15 bases between. CDR3 region: CASSSPGLGKETQYF. CDR3 DNA: TGTGCCAGCAGTTCCCCGGGCCTGGGGAAAGAGACCCAGTACTTC.

The chain has TRBV12-3 or TRBV12-4 and TRBJ2-5; 7 nucleotides line up with TRBD2. Unmatched junction bases numbered 5, after V lost 1 base and J lost 0 bases. The CDR3 is 16 residues long. The CDR3 DNA is TGTGCCAGCAGTTTAGGGTGGGGGGGAAACCAAGAGACCCAGTACTTC. Translation: CASSLGWGGNQETQYF.

This clonotype was seen at least ten times. This rearrangement joins TRBV15 to TRBJ2-3; no firm D call. Trimming stripped 0 bases from V and 0 bases from J, with 10 bases between. The CDR3 is made up of 16 amino acids. Germline CDR1 and CDR2: LNHNV and YYDKDF (reference sequence). CDR3 sequence (DNA): TGTGCCACCAGCAGAGATGGGCTCACTAGCACAGATACGCAGTATTTT. It yields the protein CATSRDGLTSTDTQYF.

This clonotype was found a few times. This rearrangement joins TRBV4-2 to TRBJ1-1; D not resolved. V was pared by 1 base and J by 0 bases, with 9 bases between. This CDR3 comprises 15 residues. Germline CDR1 is LGHNA and CDR2 is YNFKEQ. CDR3 protein: CASSQAMNLNTEAFF. CDR3 coding DNA: TGTGCCAGCAGCCAAGCAATGAATTTGAACACTGAAGCTTTCTTT.

This clonotype turned up a few times. The gene calls are TRBV20-1 and TRBJ2-7; no clear D. Between the trimmed V and J ends, which lost 0 bases and 6 bases, there was a span of 9 bases. This CDR3 spans 12 amino acids. Germline V gene data show CDR1 as DFQATT and CDR2 as SNEGSKA (reference sequence). The CDR3 DNA reads as TGCAGTGCTAGAGATACTCTGAGCGAGCAGTACTTC. Translated, it gives CSARDTLSEQYF.

The rearrangement uses TRBV7-4 and TRBJ1-6; D is unclear. From germline, CDR1 is SGHVT and CDR2 SQSDAQ. V was pared by 6 bases and J by 6 bases, with 15 bases between. The CDR3 sequence is 15 residues long. CDR3 in amino acids: CASRQTRAGNSPLHF. CDR3 coding DNA: TGTGCCAGCAGACAAACCAGAGCCGGTAATTCACCCCTCCACTTT. The full variable domain, its missing parts supplied by reference TRBV7-4 and TRBJ1-6, is GAGVSQSPRYKVAKRGRDVALRCDSISGHVTLYWYRQTLGQGSEVLTYSQSDAQRDKSGRPSGRFSAERPERSVSTLKIQRTEQGDSAVYLCASRQTRAGNSPLHFGNGTRLTVT.

This clonotype has ten or more counts. A junction boundary mismatches the germline segment, possibly from a read error. V is TRBV5-1 and J is TRBJ1-2; no definite D call. Per germline, CDR1 SGHRS and CDR2 YFSETQ. This CDR3 is 12 amino acids long. The CDR3 loop reads CASSDGNYGYTF. The CDR3 DNA is TGTGCCAGTAGTGACGGGAACTATGGCTACACCTTC.

V usage is TRBV28 and J usage is TRBJ2-3; D is perhaps TRBD2 (5 bases). CDR1 and CDR2 from the germline V gene are MDHEN and SYDVKM. V lost 5 bases to trimming and J lost 11 bases, with 20 bases between them. The CDR3 spans 14 residues. The CDR3 bases are TGTGCCAGCAGTCTCTCCGGGGTAGATAATAAGCAGTATTTT. Translation: CASSLSGVDNKQYF. The complete variable domain, with remaining parts taken from reference TRBV28 and TRBJ2-3, reads DVKVTQSSRYLVKRTGEKVFLECVQDMDHENMFWYRQDPGLGLRLIYFSYDVKMKEKGDIPEGYSVSREKKERFSLILESASTNQTSMYLCASSLSGVDNKQYFGPGTRLTVL.

This clonotype has only a few counts. This chain uses TRBV20-1 with TRBJ2-1; D possibly corresponds to TRBD2 (5 bases). Trimming pared 1 base from V and 3 bases from J, leaving 7 bases between. Germline values: CDR1 DFQATT, CDR2 SNEGSKA (reference sequence). The CDR3 is made up of 13 amino acids. In nucleotides, the CDR3 is TGCAGTGCTAGAGGAGGGAACTACAATGAGCAGTTCTTC. Residues: CSARGGNYNEQFF.

The rearrangement links TRBV6-2 or TRBV6-3 to TRBJ2-1; D is unresolved. Per the germline V gene, CDR1 is MNHEY and CDR2 is SVGEGT. V was pared by 4 bases and J by 2 bases, with 18 bases between. The CDR3 covers 17 residues. In DNA form, the CDR3 reads TGTGCCAGCAGTTTTAGCCCGGACCGCCGCCCCTACAATGAGCAGTTCTTC. The encoded protein is CASSFSPDRRPYNEQFF.

The chain recombines TRBV10-2 with TRBJ1-2, with D tentatively TRBD1 (5 bases). In germline, CDR1 is WSHSY, CDR2 SAAADI. The V end lost 3 bases, the J end lost 1 base, and 9 bases lay between the germline ends. The CDR3 runs 14 residues. The CDR3 reads CASSEGQINYGYTF. The CDR3, as DNA: TGCGCCAGCAGTGAAGGACAAATTAACTATGGCTACACCTTC.